This note documents a single T cell receptor beta chain sequence. The data derive from a study of T cells in Graves' hyperthyroidism and ophthalmopathy. Amplified TCR beta CDR3 regions derived from RNA transcripts. Carried out on the TCR CDR3, a first-round RT-PCR used the HTBI primer set. TCRdb fed the multiplex PCR reads into MiXCR, producing one record per CDR3 protein. The top ten hold around 6.6% of the sample, which has a few hundred thousand distinct CDR3 sequences, about a sixth seen once. V was cut by 0 bases and J by 1 base, with 12 bases left in between. The CDR3 is 17 residues long. Germline assignment: CDR1 LGHNA and CDR2 YSLEER.

The rearrangement links TRBV4-3 to TRBJ2-2, with D unresolved. This sequence originates from a woman between 25 and 40 years old with Graves' hyperthyroidism. The specimen was blood. This chain's CDR3 is CASSQDLADGNTGELFF. The CDR3, as DNA: TGCGCCAGCAGCCAAGATTTGGCGGATGGGAACACCGGGGAGCTGTTTTTT.